This T cell receptor beta chain derives from a study of neurological immune-mediated disorders. Study-level findings and limits: Whereas HTLV-1-associated myelopathy showed the most TCR clonal expansion, multiple sclerosis showed the least, with levels below those of healthy controls. Private repertoires in all groups were suggested by the absence of shared CDR3 amino acid sequences among expanded clones across subjects.

There are many counts of this clonotype. Its antigen is not known. The cDNA was generated through 5'RACE incorporating 10-nucleotide random UMIs. TCRdb passed the 5' RACE reads through MiXCR, listing each CDR3 protein once. The table records more than 30,000 distinct CDR3 sequences, more than 10% of them present only once. Described time point: technical triplicate 2. Input was about a million sorted T cells, either CD4+ or CD8+. The receptor was isolated from a female donor with HTLV-1-associated myelopathy (HAM/TSP). Sequenced: CD4+ T cells from blood.

CDR3 region: CASGGGRVPRTDTQYF. The CDR3, as DNA: TGTGCCAGCGGGGGGGGAAGGGTTCCCCGCACAGATACGCAGTATTTT. This chain links TRBV6-5 with TRBJ2-3; 7 bases line up with TRBD2. CDR1 MNHEY and CDR2 SVGAGI come from the germline V gene. J gave up 1 base and V 8 bases, and 12 bases lay outside the gene matches. The CDR3 sequence is 16 residues long.